Below, one T cell receptor beta chain is given with its context. Its antigen is not identified. These data originate in a study of OX40 agonist ivuxolimab in advanced cancers. Whole-study context: Patients' therapy was ivuxolimab, an antibody that acts as an agonist of OX40 (CD134). Age averaged around 60 years (range roughly 23 to 90), and 82.7% were male. General study points: Relative to CD4+ cells, CD8+ T cells on average had more expanded clones.

The germline V and J ends were trimmed by 3 bases and 2 bases, with 26 bases remaining between them. The CDR3 covers 19 residues. CDR1 and CDR2 from the germline V gene are SGHAT and FQDESV (reference sequence). Sequenced by immunoSEQ multiplex PCR; TCRdb stores in-frame clones only, minus some. The sample holds 50,000 to 70,000 clones, nearly 95% seen once. The source was CD4+ or CD8+ T cells sorted from blood, collected in a trial of the OX40 agonist ivuxolimab. This clonotype originated in an adult with an advanced solid tumor such as melanoma, head and neck, liver or kidney cancer. The chain links TRBV11-1 to TRBJ2-7; D call uncertain. The CDR3 bases are TGTGCCAGCAGCTTGTATTTCGGGTACCCCCGGAGATCGCCCTACGAGCAGTACTTC. As protein: CASSLYFGYPRRSPYEQYF.